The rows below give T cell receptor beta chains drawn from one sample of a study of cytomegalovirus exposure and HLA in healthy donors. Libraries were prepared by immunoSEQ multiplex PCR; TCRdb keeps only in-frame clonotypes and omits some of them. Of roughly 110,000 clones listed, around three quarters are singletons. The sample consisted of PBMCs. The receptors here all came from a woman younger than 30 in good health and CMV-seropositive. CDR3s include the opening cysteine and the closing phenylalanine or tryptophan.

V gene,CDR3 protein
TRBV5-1,CASHRGQANTEAFF
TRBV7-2,CASSRDRDSYEQYF
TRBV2,CASSEAFYRGPGQPQHF
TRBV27,CASSFWGDGTEAFF
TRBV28,CASSFAREVNGELFF
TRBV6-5,CASSYLGAAYEQYF
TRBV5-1,CASSLDIGLVHEQFF
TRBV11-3,CASSPLAGNYNEQFF
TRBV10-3,CVISDQIGRTGLYEQYF
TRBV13,CASSIWTGTEAFF
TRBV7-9,CASSFSGSGTGELFF
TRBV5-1,CASSLGGLAGGGQETQYF
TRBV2,CASTLDRVRNEQYF
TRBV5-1,CASSSPSGRATDTQYF
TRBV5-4,CASSPDRDEQYF
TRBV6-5,CASSYQTAATTQGYTF
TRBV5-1,CASSPRGRTGMTEAFF
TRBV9,CASSGSLPLQGNYGYTF
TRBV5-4,CASSSPGGGANVLTF
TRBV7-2,CASSGSSYNEQFF
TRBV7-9,CASSIETGSGIQYF
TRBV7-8,CASSNRDRADNEQFF
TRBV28,CASTSSYNSPLHF
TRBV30,CACPRAPKSPDSPLHF
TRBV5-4,CASSLGQGADEQYF
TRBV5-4,CASSLDLGVGEQYF
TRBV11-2,CASTLHTGSSGAYEQYF
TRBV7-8,CASSFRQGAYEQYF
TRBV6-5,CASSYQGPGANVLTF
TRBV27,CASSHDSLNTEAFF
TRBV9,CASSERRDRGLSNQPQHF
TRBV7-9,CATKYSADSYNEQFF
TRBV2,CASRYRALNQPQHF
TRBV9,CASSVSLEGLNTGELFF
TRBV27,CASSPGTSGSLSTDTQYF
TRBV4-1,CASSQGSSGAYNEQFF
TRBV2,CASSGRLAGALEQYF
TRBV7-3,CASSPTGFSGELFF
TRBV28,CASRSTGVGRQSYEQYF
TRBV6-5,CASSQVADSYNEQFF